This record looks at one T cell receptor beta chain sequence and its context. The germline V gene has CDR1 SEHNR and CDR2 FQNEAQ (reference sequence). The CDR3 is made up of 16 amino acids. Unmatched junction bases numbered 10, after V lost 5 bases and J lost 3 bases. Researchers sorted naive CD8 T cells as cells that were CD8+CD4-CCR7+CD45RA+. TCRdb ran MiXCR on the PCR reads and lists one entry per CDR3 protein. This sample has about 320,000 distinct CDR3 sequences; roughly 24% occur once, and the top ten carry around 0.76%. The sample comes from a study of molecular identifiers for immune sequencing clone quantification.

Sequencing was performed on naive CD8+ T cells from blood, with Jurkat cell RNA spiked in. Subset reported: FACS-sorted CD8+CD4-CCR7+CD45RA+ naive T cells. The chain is built from TRBV7-9 and TRBJ2-7; 10 nucleotides agree with TRBD2. The receptor's source is a human donor in good health. Some libraries in this study had Jurkat cell RNA spiked in. CDR3 residues: CASSPPPGTSVYEQYF. CDR3 nucleotide sequence: TGTGCCAGCAGCCCCCCTCCCGGGACTAGCGTCTACGAGCAGTACTTC.